A selection of T cell receptor beta chains follows, all from one sample in a study of shared clonotypes between healthy human individuals. Repertoires were generated with immunoSEQ multiplex PCR, while TCRdb's copy carries only in-frame clones and drops some. The table lists about 2.4 million clones, around nine tenths of them singletons, with over 0.12% in the top ten. The sequenced material came from naive CD4+ T cells sorted from blood. The source of these receptors is a man aged 18 to 30 in good health. Each CDR3 is given with its conserved first and last residue. Rows give clone size only sometimes, using once, few, many, or a class for an expanded clone.

size	V	J	CDR3
.	TRBV2	TRBJ2-3	CASSDNSDTQYF
.	TRBV6-6	TRBJ1-5	CASSFTGGPGHF
few	TRBV5-1	TRBJ1-2	CASSLEVGAYGYTF
.	TRBV9	TRBJ2-7	CASSVEGSGRYEQYF
.	TRBV4-3	TRBJ2-3	CASSQDRHKGKAITDTQYF
.	TRBV5-1	TRBJ1-3	CASSSDGSGNTIYF
.	TRBV25-1	TRBJ2-5	CASSEWIGFQETQYF
.	TRBV6-5	TRBJ1-2	CASSRQGGPNYGYTF
.	TRBV4-3	TRBJ2-1	CASSQGQGGIEQFF
.	TRBV4-1	TRBJ1-4	CASSQELALVLNLPKLFF
.	TRBV7-2	TRBJ2-7	CASSLMPGDTYEQYF
.	TRBV29-1	TRBJ2-7	CSGSGQGREQYF
once	TRBV14	TRBJ1-1	CASSQQARSTEAFF
.	TRBV5-1	TRBJ1-1	CASSFMGGEAFF
once	TRBV5-4	TRBJ2-2	CASSLALTATTGELFF
.	TRBV18	TRBJ1-6	CASSPFTGDSPLHF
.	TRBV9	TRBJ1-3	CASSVATSGNTIYF
.	TRBV23-1	TRBJ1-4	CASRIVGTSANEKLFF
few	TRBV18	TRBJ1-1	CASSPLGTGDTEAFF
.	TRBV29-1	TRBJ1-2	CSAGNENGYTF
.	TRBV2	TRBJ1-1	CASSDVGRVTEAFF
.	TRBV29-1	TRBJ2-1	CSASPQGTEQFF
.	TRBV6-5	TRBJ2-5	CASRIPGGETQYF
.	TRBV7-2	TRBJ2-7	CASSAAFEQYF
.	TRBV5-1	TRBJ2-5	CASSLATSGQETQYF
.	TRBV2	TRBJ2-7	CASSERGGAAWEQYF
.	TRBV4-3	TRBJ1-4	CASSQEIAGGDNEKLFF
.	TRBV19	TRBJ2-7	CASSQAGSSYEQYF
.	TRBV28	TRBJ1-2	CASSFSLTSRGYTF
.	TRBV28	TRBJ1-5	CASNSFTGFVTEGVQPQHF
.	TRBV25-1	TRBJ2-7	CASSEYGLQGGEQYF
.	TRBV9	TRBJ2-1	CASSGGLAGGNEQFF
.	TRBV7-9	TRBJ2-1	CASSRDRQFF
.	TRBV30	TRBJ1-6	CASTGLGSPLHF
.	TRBV7-9	TRBJ1-6	CASSLIELSPLHF
.	TRBV6-6	TRBJ1-2	CASSSTAGLANYGYTF
.	TRBV27	TRBJ1-1	CASSLIPGTGGNTEAFF
.	TRBV28	TRBJ1-2	CASTDRGVYGYTF
.	TRBV5-1	TRBJ2-3	CASSPDGDTQYF
.	TRBV6-6	TRBJ1-2	CASSRSNVDYGYTF
.	TRBV27	TRBJ2-6	CASSATRGRGGANVLTF
.	TRBV6-6	TRBJ2-7	CASSYSGTSSYEQYF
.	TRBV7-9	TRBJ1-1	CASSFLGTTPEAFF
.	TRBV10-1	TRBJ2-1	CASSESGRGNEQFF
.	TRBV6-5	TRBJ1-5	CASSPLRGQPQHF
.	TRBV12-1	TRBJ1-2	CASSWHGQPSGGYTF
.	TRBV10-3	TRBJ1-3	CAISELTPSNTIYF
.	TRBV5-1	TRBJ2-3	CASTLQDTDTQYF
.	TRBV28	TRBJ1-5	CASSRGGQGNQPQHF
.	TRBV5-6	TRBJ1-1	CASSLGQANTEAFF
.	TRBV10-1	TRBJ1-2	CASSPGQGYGYTF
.	TRBV2	TRBJ2-5	CASTRDIQETQYF
once	TRBV6-6	TRBJ2-5	CASSKMLGVSTQYF